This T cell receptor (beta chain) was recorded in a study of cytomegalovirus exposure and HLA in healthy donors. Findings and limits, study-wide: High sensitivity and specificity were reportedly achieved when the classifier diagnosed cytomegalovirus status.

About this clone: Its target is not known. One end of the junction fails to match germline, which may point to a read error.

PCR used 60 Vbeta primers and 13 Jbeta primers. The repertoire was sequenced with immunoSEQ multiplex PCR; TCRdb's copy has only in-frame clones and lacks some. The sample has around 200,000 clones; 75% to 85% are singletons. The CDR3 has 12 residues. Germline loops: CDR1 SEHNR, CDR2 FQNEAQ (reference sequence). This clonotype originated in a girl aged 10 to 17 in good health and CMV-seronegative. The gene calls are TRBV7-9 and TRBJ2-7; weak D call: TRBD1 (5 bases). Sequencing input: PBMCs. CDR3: CSSSSLGVEQYF. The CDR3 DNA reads TGTTCCAGCAGTTCCTTAGGGGTGGAGCAGTACTTC.